This T cell receptor (beta chain) was observed in a study of blood T cell repertoires in COVID-19. This clone was seen just once. Original methodology: Reference gene primer amplification yielded estimated nucleated cell counts. TCRdb's copy holds only in-frame clones and misses some; the assay was immunoSEQ multiplex PCR. V, J and clone size were drawn from that table, and D and trimming were deduced from the DNA. Seen here are roughly 250,000 clones, 80% to 90% observed once, and the top ten hold around 12%. CDR3 length equals 13 residues. Per the germline V gene, CDR1 is SGHVS and CDR2 is FNYEAQ. The ends were cut back, 4 bases at V and 8 bases at J, with 14 bases in the middle.

The rearrangement joins TRBV7-6 to TRBJ1-1; D is perhaps TRBD1 (5 bases). The sequence derives from a woman between 25 and 40 years old with COVID-19, enrolled during active disease. Sequencing was carried out using peripheral blood. CDR3 sequence reads: CASSSRPTAEAFF. As DNA, the CDR3 is TGTGCCAGCAGCTCCCGCCCGACAGCCGAAGCTTTCTTT.